A selection of T cell receptor beta chains follows, all from one sample in a study of blood T cell repertoires in COVID-19. Repertoires were generated with immunoSEQ multiplex PCR, while TCRdb's copy carries only in-frame clones and drops some. This table has approximately 260,000 clones, approximately 86% appearing once. Sequencing was carried out using peripheral blood. These receptors all stem from a man between 60 and 75 years old who had recovered from COVID-19. The CDR3 runs from the conserved cysteine through the conserved F or W. The D gene is left open where the match is weak. Rows give clone size only sometimes, using once, few, many, or a class for an expanded clone.

D	V	size	J	CDR3	DNA
-	TRBV28	-	TRBJ2-4	CASSQTGVLAKNIQYF	TGTGCCAGCAGTCAGACGGGAGTACTAGCCAAAAACATTCAGTACTTC
TRBD1	TRBV6-6	many	TRBJ1-1	CASSRGQANTEAFF	TGTGCCAGCAGCCGGGGACAGGCGAACACTGAAGCTTTCTTT
-	TRBV11-2	-	TRBJ1-2	CVSSLGRSRANYGYTF	TGTGTCAGCAGCTTGGGTAGGAGCAGAGCTAACTATGGCTACACCTTC
TRBD1	TRBV30	-	TRBJ1-6	CAWSLQGVHSPLHF	TGTGCCTGGAGCCTACAGGGGGTTCATTCACCCCTCCACTTT
TRBD1	TRBV18	-	TRBJ1-2	CASSALVPPSTGDGYTF	TGTGCCAGCTCCGCTCTGGTGCCACCGTCGACAGGGGACGGCTACACCTTC
TRBD1	TRBV19	-	TRBJ2-6	CASSNRQGSGANVLTF	TGTGCCAGTAGTAATAGACAGGGGTCTGGGGCCAACGTCCTGACTTTC
TRBD1	TRBV5-1	few	TRBJ2-3	CASSLGPRGQRSTDTQYF	TGCGCCAGCAGCTTGGGGCCCAGGGGGCAACGTAGCACAGATACGCAGTATTTT
-	TRBV15	-	TRBJ2-2	CATSSGGTGELFF	TGTGCCACCAGCTCCGGGGGAACCGGGGAGCTGTTTTTT
-	TRBV6-5	-	TRBJ1-1	CASSIESYTEAFF	TGTGCCAGCAGTATTGAGAGTTACACTGAAGCTTTCTTT
-	TRBV7-9	-	TRBJ1-5	CASSFSGGNQPQHF	TGTGCCAGCAGCTTTTCGGGGGGCAATCAGCCCCAGCATTTT
-	TRBV5-1	-	TRBJ1-4	CASKAGLNEKLFF	TGCGCCAGCAAGGCAGGACTTAATGAAAAACTGTTTTTT
TRBD1	TRBV28	-	TRBJ1-6	CASSHAYRGSNSPLHF	TGTGCCAGCAGTCATGCCTACAGGGGAAGTAATTCACCCCTCCACTTT
-	TRBV18	-	TRBJ2-3	CASSLIQGPSTDTQYF	TGTGCCAGCTCACTTATTCAGGGGCCTAGCACAGATACGCAGTATTTT
TRBD1	TRBV6-1	-	TRBJ2-1	CASSEGQGSYNEQFF	TGTGCCAGCAGTGAGGGACAGGGCTCCTACAATGAGCAGTTCTTC
-	TRBV5-5	-	TRBJ2-7	CASSLTGYEQYF	TGTGCCAGCAGCCTGACAGGATACGAGCAGTACTTC
TRBD1	TRBV10-3	-	TRBJ2-7	CAITDPGGPYEQYF	TGTGCCATTACGGACCCAGGGGGCCCCTACGAGCAGTACTTC
-	TRBV18	-	TRBJ2-1	CASSPMGLDEQFF	TGTGCCAGCTCACCAATGGGACTGGATGAGCAGTTCTTC
TRBD1	TRBV12-5	-	TRBJ1-5	CASGHGQGAVIEQPQHF	TGTGCTAGTGGACATGGACAGGGGGCCGTAATTGAGCAGCCCCAGCATTTT
-	TRBV6-5	-	TRBJ1-5	CACSARRDQPQHF	TGTGCCTGCAGCGCCCGGAGGGATCAGCCCCAGCATTTT
-	TRBV2	-	TRBJ1-1	CASNNQVNTEAFF	TGTGCCAGCAACAATCAAGTTAACACTGAAGCTTTCTTT
-	TRBV6-6	once	TRBJ2-3	CASSYSQTSDTQYF	TGTGCCAGCAGTTACTCACAGACCTCAGATACGCAGTATTTT
-	TRBV6-6	-	TRBJ2-7	CASSRAYEQYF	TGTGCCAGCAGCCGCGCCTACGAGCAGTACTTC
-	TRBV6-1	-	TRBJ1-6	CASSERDSDSPLHF	TGTGCCAGCAGTGAACGAGACAGCGATTCACCCCTCCACTTT
TRBD1	TRBV7-8	-	TRBJ1-2	CASSLEGDRGYNYGYTF	TGTGCCAGCAGCTTAGAGGGCGACAGGGGATATAACTATGGCTACACCTTC
-	TRBV7-2	-	TRBJ1-5	CASSQQGRSNQPQHF	TGTGCCAGCAGTCAACAGGGACGTAGCAATCAGCCCCAGCATTTT
-	TRBV19	-	TRBJ1-1	CASWGSTAFF	TGTGCCAGTTGGGGCAGTACAGCTTTCTTT
TRBD1	TRBV5-6	-	TRBJ2-5	CASSPRQGWEETQYF	TGTGCCAGCAGCCCCAGACAGGGATGGGAGGAGACCCAGTACTTC
TRBD1	TRBV10-3	-	TRBJ2-1	CAISESRTGGNEQFF	TGTGCCATCAGTGAGTCTAGGACAGGGGGGAATGAGCAGTTCTTC
-	TRBV9	-	TRBJ2-1	CASGRLPGGNGNEQFF	TGTGCCAGCGGGAGGCTCCCGGGGGGCAATGGCAATGAGCAGTTCTTC
-	TRBV10-3	few	TRBJ2-7	CAISIFPSYEQYF	TGTGCCATCAGTATTTTCCCTTCCTACGAGCAGTACTTC
TRBD2	TRBV3-1/TRBV3-2	-	TRBJ2-3	CASSQVSSGSTDTQYF	TGTGCCAGCAGCCAAGTGTCTAGCGGGTCCACAGATACGCAGTATTTT
-	TRBV27	once	TRBJ1-1	CASSPLLRQTHEAFF	TGTGCCAGCAGTCCACTCCTTAGACAGACACATGAAGCTTTCTTT
-	TRBV5-1	-	TRBJ1-1	CASSEVPVNTEAFF	TGCGCCAGCAGCGAGGTTCCCGTGAACACTGAAGCTTTCTTT
-	TRBV12-3/TRBV12-4	-	TRBJ1-2	CATTGTPNYGYTF	TGTGCCACCACCGGGACACCTAACTATGGCTACACCTTC
-	TRBV7-9	once	TRBJ2-6	CASSRRQGSGANVLTF	TGTGCCAGCAGCCGCCGCCAGGGGTCTGGGGCCAACGTCCTGACTTTC
-	TRBV7-9	once	TRBJ1-5	CASSLRSDQPQHF	TGTGCCAGCAGCTTAAGGAGCGATCAGCCCCAGCATTTT
TRBD1	TRBV6-7	-	TRBJ1-5	CASSYADRGYQPQHF	TGTGCCAGCAGTTACGCCGACAGGGGGTATCAGCCCCAGCATTTT
-	TRBV9	-	TRBJ1-5	CASSVDLERGQYSNQPQHF	TGTGCCAGCAGCGTAGATCTTGAGCGGGGACAATATAGCAATCAGCCCCAGCATTTT
TRBD1	TRBV5-6	-	TRBJ1-2	CASSSGRQGLFGYTF	TGTGCCAGCAGCTCAGGGAGACAGGGATTGTTTGGCTACACCTTC
TRBD1	TRBV2	-	TRBJ2-3	CASRDRVVGTDTQYF	TGTGCCAGCAGAGACAGGGTAGTAGGCACAGATACGCAGTATTTT
TRBD2	TRBV28	-	TRBJ2-4	CASSLKGRGTAKNIQYF	TGTGCCAGCAGTTTAAAAGGGCGGGGGACAGCCAAAAACATTCAGTACTTC
-	TRBV10-3	-	TRBJ2-1	CAISESYPGLDEQFF	TGTGCCATCAGTGAGTCGTATCCGGGACTCGATGAGCAGTTCTTC
-	TRBV19	-	TRBJ2-3	CASSIQDRGSDTQYF	TGTGCCAGTAGTATTCAGGACCGGGGGTCAGATACGCAGTATTTT
-	TRBV10-1	-	TRBJ1-3	CASSESGLGNTIYF	TGCGCCAGCAGTGAGTCAGGACTGGGAAACACCATATATTTT
TRBD1	TRBV18	-	TRBJ1-2	CASSPASTGGRNGYTF	TGTGCCAGCTCACCCGCTAGTACAGGGGGCAGGAATGGCTACACCTTC